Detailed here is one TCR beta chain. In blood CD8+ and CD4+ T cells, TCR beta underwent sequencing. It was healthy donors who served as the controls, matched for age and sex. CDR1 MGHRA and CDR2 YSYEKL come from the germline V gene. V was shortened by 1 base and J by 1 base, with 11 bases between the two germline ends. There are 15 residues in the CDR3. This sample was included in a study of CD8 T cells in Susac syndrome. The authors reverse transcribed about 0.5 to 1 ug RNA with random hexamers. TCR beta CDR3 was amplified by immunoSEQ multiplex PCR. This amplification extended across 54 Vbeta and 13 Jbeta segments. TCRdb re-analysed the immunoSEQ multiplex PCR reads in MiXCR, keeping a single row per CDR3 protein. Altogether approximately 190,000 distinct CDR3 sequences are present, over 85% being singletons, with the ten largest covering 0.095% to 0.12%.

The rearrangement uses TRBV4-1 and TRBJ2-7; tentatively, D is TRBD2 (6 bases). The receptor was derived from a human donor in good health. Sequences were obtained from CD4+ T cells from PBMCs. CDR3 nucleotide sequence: TGCGCCAGCAGCCAAGCGGAGGGTCAGTCCTACGAGCAGTACTTC. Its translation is CASSQAEGQSYEQYF.